What follows are 8 T cell receptor beta chains derived from one specimen sequenced in a study of CD4 T cells in relation to SARS-CoV-2 and coronaviruses. Profiling relied on immunoSEQ multiplex PCR, and the TCRdb table lists in-frame clones only, not all of them. Here the sample spans approximately 38,000 clones, roughly 88% being singletons. Sequencing used memory CD4+ T cells from PBMCs. Receptor source: an adult with COVID-19.

This chain links TRBV12-3 or TRBV12-4 with TRBJ2-7, with D possibly called TRBD1 or TRBD2 (6 bases each). V was shortened by 6 bases and J by 2 bases, with 11 bases between the two germline ends. The CDR3 is made up of 13 amino acids. In nucleotides, the CDR3 is TGTGCCAGCAGCAGAGGGGGGACCTACGAGCAGTACTTC. Protein product: CASSRGGTYEQYF.

The gene calls are TRBV7-3 and TRBJ2-2, with 8 bases matching TRBD2. Germline V CDR1 and CDR2: SGHTA, FQGTGA. Losses at the gene ends were 1 base for V and 2 bases for J; bases not matched to a gene: 9. This CDR3 comprises 18 residues. The CDR3 sequence is CASSLRSASGLNTGELFF. For the CDR3, the DNA is TGTGCCAGCAGCTTAAGGTCCGCTAGCGGGTTAAACACCGGGGAGCTGTTTTTT.

The chain combines TRBV6-2 or TRBV6-3 with TRBJ1-6; no reliable D call. The CDR3 extends over 15 amino acids. The germline gives CDR1 MNHEY, CDR2 SVGEGT. Trimming removed 0 bases at V and 7 bases at J, with 10 bases between. The CDR3 here is CASSYSTSQNSPLHF. CDR3 DNA sequence: TGTGCCAGCAGTTACTCGACATCCCAAAATTCACCCCTCCACTTT.

CDR3 protein: CASSLASTTSSSPLHF. The CDR3 DNA reads TGTGCCAGCAGTTTGGCCAGCACAACCTCTAGTTCACCCCTCCACTTT. The chain carries TRBV27 and TRBJ1-6; D uncertain. Trimming took 3 bases from V and 9 from J, leaving 18 bases between them. The CDR3 has 16 amino acids. Looked up from germline, CDR1 is MNHEY and CDR2 is SMNVEV (reference sequence).

V is TRBV6-6 and J is TRBJ1-1; perhaps TRBD1 as D (6 bases). This CDR3 comprises 14 residues. V was shortened by 6 bases and J by 3 bases, with 14 bases between the two germline ends. Germline values: CDR1 MNHNY, CDR2 SVGAGI (reference sequence). The CDR3 protein is CASSHGGRDTEAFF. The CDR3 DNA reads as TGTGCCAGCAGCCATGGGGGGCGGGACACTGAAGCTTTCTTT.

The V call is TRBV2, the J call TRBJ2-1; no clear D. Germline assignment: CDR1 SNHLY and CDR2 FYNNEI. V dropped 4 bases and J dropped 15 bases, with 13 bases sitting between them. The CDR3 loop spans 11 amino acids. The chain's CDR3 is CASSVAGIAFF. In nucleotides, the CDR3 is TGTGCCAGCAGTGTGGCAGGTATTGCGTTCTTC.

V usage is TRBV7-9 and J usage is TRBJ1-5, with D perhaps TRBD1 (6 bases). The V end was cut by 5 bases, the J end by 7 bases, with 15 bases between. From germline, CDR1 is SEHNR and CDR2 FQNEAQ (reference sequence). The CDR3 extends over 14 amino acids. The CDR3 region is CASSLGSQGQPQHF. The CDR3 region has the DNA TGTGCCAGCAGCCTTGGATCGCAGGGGCAGCCCCAGCATTTT.

CDR3 in DNA: TGTGCCAGCAGCTTAGCTCGCTCTGGGGCCAACGTCCTGACTTTC. Protein: CASSLARSGANVLTF. The V and J genes are TRBV11-3 and TRBJ2-6; no clear D gene. V was cut by 1 base and J by 0 bases, with 4 bases left in between. Germline V gene lookup returns CDR1 SGHNT and CDR2 YENEEA. The CDR3 spans 15 residues.